The 31 T cell receptor beta chains below come from one sample, sequenced in a study of identical twins. One entry per CDR3 protein results from TCRdb running MiXCR on the 5' RACE reads. The sample holds roughly 240,000 distinct CDR3 sequences, approximately 8% seen once. The same specimen was also included in a second study, on yellow fever vaccine responses in identical twins.

The sample was CD8+ T cells sorted from blood. Receptors originate from a woman aged 18-29 years in good health.

At least ten counts were recorded for this clonotype. The chain is built from TRBV3-1 and TRBJ2-1; 8 bases are a match to TRBD2. The CDR3 has 17 residues. V shed 5 bases, J shed 4 bases, and the junction held 13 bases outside the gene matches. Germline CDR1 and CDR2: LGHDT and YNNKEL (reference sequence). DNA of the CDR3: TGTGCCAGCAGCACATTAACCCTAGCGGGCCCTTACAATGAGCAGTTCTTC. It translates to CASSTLTLAGPYNEQFF.

V and J are TRBV20-1 and TRBJ2-1, with 7 bases lining up with TRBD2. This CDR3 is built from 17 residues. The germline gives CDR1 DFQATT, CDR2 SNEGSKA (reference sequence). J lost 6 bases, V lost 1 base, and 15 bases had no gene match. The CDR3: CSARAKERDYRTNEQFF. The CDR3 coding sequence is TGCAGTGCTAGAGCCAAGGAGAGGGACTACCGAACCAATGAGCAGTTCTTC.

This clonotype appeared many times. This rearrangement joins TRBV25-1 to TRBJ2-7; TRBD2 agrees at 11 bases. The J segment lost 3 bases and the V segment lost 3 bases, leaving 4 bases of the junction unmatched. Per the germline V gene, CDR1 is MGHDK and CDR2 is SYGVNS. This CDR3 has 15 amino acids. The CDR3: CASSEGTSGVYEQYF. DNA for the CDR3: TGTGCCAGCAGTGAGGGGACTAGCGGAGTCTACGAGCAGTACTTC.

The chain has TRBV14 and TRBJ2-7; D remains unclear. The CDR3 has 13 amino acids. V was shortened by 2 bases and J by 3 bases, with 8 bases between the two germline ends. Germline CDR1 SGHDN, CDR2 FVKESK. CDR3 loop: CASSQSIIYEQYF. The CDR3 DNA reads as TGTGCCAGCAGCCAATCCATTATCTACGAGCAGTACTTC. The variable domain in full, completed from reference TRBV14 and TRBJ2-7, reads EAGVTQFPSHSVIEKGQTVTLRCDPISGHDNLYWYRRVMGKEIKFLLHFVKESKQDESGMPNNRFLAERTGGTYSTLKVQPAELEDSGVYFCASSQSIIYEQYFGPGTRLTVT.

A few counts support this clonotype. Here the CDR3 reads CASSLLGRDGIDGYTF. The CDR3 nucleotides read TGTGCCAGCAGCTTACTAGGCAGGGATGGAATTGATGGCTACACCTTC. The chain joins TRBV13 to TRBJ1-2; a possible D gene is TRBD1 (5 bases). V was pared by 2 bases and J by 6 bases, with 19 bases between. CDR3 size: 16 residues. CDR1 and CDR2 from the germline V gene are PRHDT and FYEKMQ (reference sequence).

CDR3 residues: CASGLDPVADTQYF. As DNA, the CDR3 is TGTGCTAGTGGTTTGGACCCCGTCGCAGATACGCAGTATTTT. V and J are TRBV12-5 and TRBJ2-3; D gene ambiguous. This CDR3 contains 14 residues. Trimming took off 1 base at V and 4 bases at J, with 9 bases between the two ends. Germline assignment: CDR1 LGHNT and CDR2 FRNRAP. The full variable domain, rest sourced from reference TRBV12-5 and TRBJ2-3, is DARVTQTPRHKVTEMGQEVTMRCQPILGHNTVFWYRQTMMQGLELLAYFRNRAPLDDSGMPKDRFSAEMPDATLATLKIQPSEPRDSAVYFCASGLDPVADTQYFGPGTRLTVL.

The V and J genes are TRBV11-2 and TRBJ2-7; D remains unclear. Germline V lookup: CDR1 SGHAT, CDR2 FQNNGV. V lost 5 bases, J lost 4 bases, and 9 bases lay in between. CDR3 size: 12 residues. This CDR3 reads CASSTFNYEQYV. The CDR3 region has the DNA TGTGCCAGCAGCACCTTTAATTACGAGCAGTACGTC.

The chain carries TRBV20-1 and TRBJ2-1; D not resolved. Germline V CDR1 and CDR2: DFQATT, SNEGSKA (reference sequence). CDR3 length: 11 amino acids. Trimming cost V 1 base and J 7 bases, with 5 bases left between them. In DNA form, the CDR3 reads TGCAGTGCTAGAGTCCCTAATGAGCAGTTCTTC. It codes for CSARVPNEQFF.

This clonotype was picked up a small number of times. The V and J genes are TRBV14 and TRBJ2-7, with D perhaps matching TRBD2 (7 bases). Germline assignment: CDR1 SGHDN and CDR2 FVKESK. V was cut by 0 bases and J by 2 bases, with 14 bases left in between. This CDR3 has 16 amino acids. The CDR3 region has the DNA TGTGCCAGCAGCCAAGATAGGGGGAGGGCTCCCTACGAGCAGTACTTC. Its protein is CASSQDRGRAPYEQYF.

The genes are TRBV28 and TRBJ2-5; 8 bases align to TRBD1. This CDR3 has 15 residues. Germline loops: CDR1 MDHEN, CDR2 SYDVKM. V was clipped by 7 bases and J by 1 base; unmatched bases: 8. The CDR3 reads CASTKQGDLQETQYF. CDR3 coding DNA: TGTGCCAGCACCAAACAGGGGGATCTCCAAGAGACCCAGTACTTC. The whole variable domain, remainder taken from reference TRBV28 and TRBJ2-5, is DVKVTQSSRYLVKRTGEKVFLECVQDMDHENMFWYRQDPGLGLRLIYFSYDVKMKEKGDIPEGYSVSREKKERFSLILESASTNQTSMYLCASTKQGDLQETQYFGPGTRLLVL.

This clonotype was seen many times. V is TRBV2 and J is TRBJ2-1, with 8 bases fitting TRBD2. This CDR3 has 14 amino acids. V dropped 6 bases and J dropped 0; count of bases not matched to a gene: 1. Per germline, CDR1 SNHLY and CDR2 FYNNEI. The CDR3 coding sequence is TGTGCCAGCAGAGGACTAGCCTCCTACAATGAGCAGTTCTTC. Its translation is CASRGLASYNEQFF. The complete variable domain, with remaining parts taken from reference TRBV2 and TRBJ2-1, reads EPEVTQTPSHQVTQMGQEVILRCVPISNHLYFYWYRQILGQKVEFLVSFYNNEISEKSEIFDDQFSVERPDGSNFTLKIRSTKLEDSAMYFCASRGLASYNEQFFGPGTRLTVL.

This clonotype occurred a few times. The CDR3 is CASSSYPPSGPTDTQYF. In DNA form, the CDR3 reads TGTGCCAGCAGTTCGTACCCGCCTAGCGGACCCACAGATACGCAGTATTTT. V and J are TRBV12-3 or TRBV12-4 and TRBJ2-3, with 7 bases aligning to TRBD2. The length of the CDR3 is 17 residues. V was pared by 4 bases and J by 2 bases, with 12 bases of the junction left unmatched.

The rearrangement joins TRBV5-6 to TRBJ1-6, with a tentative D call TRBD1 (6 bases). The length of the CDR3 is 14 residues. Germline CDR1 is SGHDT and CDR2 is YYEEEE. Trimming cost V 2 bases and J 9 bases, with 12 bases left between them. Here the CDR3 DNA reads TGTGCCAGCAGCTTAACAGGGAAAGCTTCACCCCTCCACTTT. It translates to CASSLTGKASPLHF.

This clonotype was detected only a few times. The V call is TRBV20-1, the J call TRBJ2-5; 15 positions match TRBD2. CDR1 DFQATT and CDR2 SNEGSKA come from the germline V gene (reference sequence). V lost 3 bases and J lost 4; bases outside the gene matches: 6. The length of the CDR3 is 16 residues. The CDR3 reads CSASLGTSGGPETQYF. In DNA form, the CDR3 reads TGCAGTGCTAGCCTCGGGACTAGCGGGGGGCCAGAGACCCAGTACTTC.

This chain uses TRBV20-1 with TRBJ1-2; D gene ambiguous. The germline V and J ends were trimmed by 0 bases and 4 bases, with 18 bases remaining between them. Germline V lookup: CDR1 DFQATT, CDR2 SNEGSKA (reference sequence). This CDR3 has 16 amino acids. The DNA for the CDR3 is TGCAGTGCTAGAGATCATACCGCGTGGAGACCCTATGGCTACACCTTC. Protein: CSARDHTAWRPYGYTF.

In this sample, this clonotype turned up a few times. V is TRBV10-3 and J is TRBJ1-2; 7 bases match TRBD1. The ends lost 3 bases at V and 3 bases at J; junction bases unmatched: 7. The CDR3 is 15 amino acids. CDR1 is ENHRY, CDR2 SYGVKD, per germline. The CDR3 protein is CAISDRGSRDYGYTF. The CDR3 DNA reads TGTGCCATCAGTGACAGGGGGAGTAGGGACTATGGCTACACCTTC.

This clonotype was counted only a few times. The genes are TRBV28 and TRBJ2-7; D not certain. This CDR3 is built from 15 residues. The germline V gene has CDR1 MDHEN and CDR2 SYDVKM. Trimming left V 5 bases short and J 3 bases short, with 17 bases between. In DNA form, the CDR3 reads TGTGCCAGCAGTCCCAACCTTGGACGGAGCTACGAGCAGTACTTC. Encoded protein: CASSPNLGRSYEQYF.

The gene calls are TRBV24-1 and TRBJ1-2; a weak D match, TRBD1 (5 bases). V gave up 7 bases and J gave up 4 bases, with 18 bases separating them. This CDR3 spans 15 amino acids. Germline V gene data show CDR1 as KGHDR and CDR2 as SFDVKD. Here the CDR3 reads CATSSRTGEVYGYTF. The CDR3, as DNA: TGTGCCACCAGCAGCAGGACGGGGGAGGTCTATGGCTACACCTTC.

The V and J genes are TRBV6-1 and TRBJ2-7; D tentatively reads TRBD1 or TRBD2 (5 bases each). The CDR3 length is 14 residues. V lost 4 bases to trimming and J lost 2 bases, with 12 bases between them. The V gene's germline CDR1 is MNHNS and CDR2 SASEGT. In DNA, the CDR3 is TGTGCCAGCAGTGTAGGGACGTACACCTACGAGCAGTACGTC. This translates into CASSVGTYTYEQYV.

The chain couples TRBV11-2 to TRBJ1-1; the D gene is possibly TRBD1 (5 bases). The V end was cut by 4 bases, the J end by 4 bases, with 25 bases between. CDR1 and CDR2 (germline): SGHAT, FQNNGV. The CDR3 has 18 amino acids. The CDR3 reads CASSSTAGGRVVGTEAFF. CDR3 bases: TGTGCCAGCAGCTCGACGGCTGGTGGCAGGGTGGTGGGCACTGAAGCTTTCTTT.

This clonotype was found a few times. The CDR3 here is CASSLYPGAYRTDTQYF. In nucleotides, the CDR3 is TGTGCCAGCAGTTTATATCCAGGGGCCTATCGCACAGATACGCAGTATTTT. The chain is built from TRBV27 and TRBJ2-3; D is perhaps TRBD1 (6 bases). Germline loops: CDR1 MNHEY, CDR2 SMNVEV (reference sequence). There are 17 residues in the CDR3. Trimming removed 1 base at V and 1 base at J, with 15 bases between.

This clonotype has more than one count but fewer than ten. The rearrangement joins TRBV5-5 to TRBJ2-1; 8 positions match TRBD2. Trimming at V came to 0 bases and at J to 5 bases, leaving 4 bases not matched to a gene. Germline assignment: CDR1 SGHKS and CDR2 YYEKEE (reference sequence). The CDR3 contains 15 residues. The CDR3 here is CASSLERETHNEQFF. In DNA form, the CDR3 reads TGTGCCAGCAGCTTGGAGCGGGAGACCCACAATGAGCAGTTCTTC.

The sample holds a few counts of this clonotype. The chain uses TRBV7-2 and TRBJ1-5, with a tentative D call TRBD1 (5 bases). With 0 bases removed from V and 0 bases from J, the gap between germline ends came to 9 bases. The CDR3 is 16 residues long. The germline CDR1 and CDR2 sequences are SGHTA and FQGNSA. CDR3 residues: CASSLAGRSSNQPQHF. CDR3 DNA: TGTGCCAGCAGCTTAGCGGGGCGGAGTAGCAATCAGCCCCAGCATTTT.

This clonotype was seen many times. This chain joins TRBV28 and TRBJ1-5, with D possibly being TRBD1 (5 bases). CDR3 length equals 12 residues. Germline values: CDR1 MDHEN, CDR2 SYDVKM. The V and J ends lost 7 bases and 7 bases respectively, with 11 bases between them. CDR3 DNA: TGTGCCAGCAATCAGGGATACCAGCCCCAGCATTTT. This translates into CASNQGYQPQHF.

This clonotype was seen many times. The genes are TRBV12-3 or TRBV12-4 and TRBJ2-4; TRBD2 aligns across 7 bases. The CDR3 totals 19 residues. Unmatched junction bases numbered 16, after V lost 1 base and J lost 4 bases. CDR3 region: CASSLGVAGSSRGKNIQYF. CDR3 nucleotides: TGTGCCAGCAGTTTAGGCGTAGCGGGCTCATCACGGGGAAAAAACATTCAGTACTTC.

This clonotype was detected ten times or more. At one end, the junction sequence differs from germline, possibly due to a read error. The rearrangement uses TRBV5-1 and TRBJ1-1, with D possibly TRBD1 on 5 matching bases. The CDR3 covers 14 residues. The germline gives CDR1 SGHRS, CDR2 YFSETQ. CDR3 loop: CASSLDSVPSEAFF. The DNA for the CDR3 is TGCGCCAGCAGTTTAGACAGCGTTCCGTCTGAGGCTTTCTTT.

The chain has TRBV6-2 or TRBV6-3 and TRBJ1-1; D possibly corresponds to TRBD1 (5 bases). The CDR3 runs 13 residues. The V gene's germline CDR1 is MNHEY and CDR2 SVGEGT. The germline V and J ends were trimmed by 8 bases and 5 bases, with 15 bases remaining between them. In DNA form, the CDR3 reads TGTGCCAGCGTTGGGGGGGTGCTGACTGAAGCTTTCTTT. As protein: CASVGGVLTEAFF.

This clonotype was counted at least ten times. The gene calls are TRBV12-3 or TRBV12-4 and TRBJ2-5, with 9 nucleotides matching TRBD1. The trim removed 2 bases at V and 7 bases at J, leaving 8 bases unmatched. The CDR3 extends over 15 amino acids. Here the CDR3 DNA reads TGTGCCAGCAGTTTACTCCGGGACAGGGAGGCGACCCAGTACTTC. This gives the protein CASSLLRDREATQYF.

In its sample, this clonotype was seen many times. The V gene is TRBV20-1, the J gene TRBJ2-1; the D is unclear. The CDR3 loop spans 14 amino acids. The V end lost 1 base, the J end lost 8 bases, and 15 bases lay between the germline ends. CDR1 is DFQATT and CDR2 is SNEGSKA in the germline V gene (reference sequence). The CDR3 sequence: CSARAVETAYEQFF. The CDR3 region has the DNA TGCAGTGCTAGAGCGGTTGAGACGGCATATGAGCAGTTCTTC.

A few counts support this clonotype. The rearrangement uses TRBV20-1 and TRBJ2-2, with D maybe TRBD1 (6 bases). Germline CDR1 DFQATT, CDR2 SNEGSKA (reference sequence). V lost 2 bases and J 0 bases, leaving 16 bases between the germline ends. This CDR3 contains 17 residues. CDR3 in amino acids: CSARTPDRPSNTGELFF. Here the CDR3 DNA reads TGCAGTGCTAGAACCCCGGACAGACCCTCGAACACCGGGGAGCTGTTTTTT.

In this sample, this clonotype turned up a few times. The gene calls are TRBV20-1 and TRBJ2-1, with D tentatively TRBD1 or TRBD2 (5 bases each). CDR3 size: 15 residues. Trimming stripped 0 bases from V and 8 bases from J, with 17 bases between. CDR1 is DFQATT, CDR2 SNEGSKA, per germline (reference sequence). The CDR3: CSARDRGQVGDEQFF. The CDR3 bases are TGCAGTGCTAGAGATCGGGGCCAGGTGGGGGATGAGCAGTTCTTC.